Each of the 26 T cell receptor beta chains below was sequenced from the same sample in a study of cytomegalovirus exposure and HLA in healthy donors listed by TCRdb under 2017. Libraries were made using the immunoSEQ multiplex PCR assay. For the multiplex PCR, a mixture combining 60 forward primers for TCR Vbeta segments and 13 reverse primers for TCR Jbeta segments was used. The immuneACCESS repertoire file appears here via TCRdb, limited to in-frame rearrangements. These files lack a portion of the clones; in checked studies, under half of the deficit traces to unresolved V genes, and the cause of the others is not known. In this sample the table shows 190,000 or so clones, around four fifths of which occur a single time. The ten largest clones represent 6.5% of the sample. The sample taken for sequencing was PBMCs. The origin of the receptors is a woman in her 50s in good health and CMV-seropositive.

This chain joins TRBV5-4 and TRBJ1-4; no clear D gene. The CDR3 has 14 residues. Trimming removed 2 bases from V and 4 bases from J, with 9 bases in between. The germline CDR1 and CDR2 sequences are SGHNT and YYREEE (reference sequence). This chain's CDR3 is CASSFSGVNEKLFF. The DNA for the CDR3 is TGTGCCAGCAGCTTTTCCGGGGTTAATGAAAAACTGTTTTTT.

The chain has TRBV4-3 and TRBJ2-7, with 8 bases identical to TRBD1. The CDR3 has 15 amino acids. Germline V gene sequence: CDR1 LGHNA, CDR2 YSLEER. The J segment lost 3 bases and the V segment lost 1 base, leaving 5 bases of the junction unmatched. The CDR3 spells CASSQGWTGIYEQYF. CDR3 sequence (DNA): TGCGCCAGCAGCCAAGGTTGGACAGGGATCTACGAGCAGTACTTC.

J is TRBJ2-5 and V is TRBV28; D may be TRBD2 (6 bases). This CDR3 contains 13 residues. With 6 bases removed from V and 11 bases from J, the gap between germline ends came to 19 bases. From germline, CDR1 is MDHEN and CDR2 SYDVKM. DNA for the CDR3: TGTGCCAGCAGCACCGGGGGTCCGGGGGAGCAGTACTTC. This sequence encodes CASSTGGPGEQYF. The variable domain in full, completed from reference TRBV28 and TRBJ2-5, reads DVKVTQSSRYLVKRTGEKVFLECVQDMDHENMFWYRQDPGLGLRLIYFSYDVKMKEKGDIPEGYSVSREKKERFSLILESASTNQTSMYLCASSTGGPGEQYFGPGTRLLVL.

The chain couples TRBV18 to TRBJ2-7; 14 nucleotides match TRBD2. Germline values: CDR1 KGHSH, CDR2 LQKENI. The CDR3 length is 15 residues. J gave up 3 bases and V 6 bases, and 4 bases lay outside the gene matches. CDR3 amino acids: CASSQGLAGDYEQYF. The CDR3 region has the DNA TGTGCCAGCTCCCAGGGACTAGCGGGGGACTACGAGCAGTACTTC.

The genes are TRBV6-5 and TRBJ1-2, with 8 positions matching TRBD1. The CDR3 spans 13 residues. Germline V gene sequence: CDR1 MNHEY, CDR2 SVGAGI. V trimming: 5 bases; J trimming: 5 bases; junction bases outside the gene matches: 4. The CDR3 DNA reads TGTGCCAGCAGTGAATACAGGGGGTATGGCTACACCTTC. Translating gives CASSEYRGYGYTF.

This sequence joins TRBV6-5 and TRBJ2-7; 9 bases fit TRBD1. CDR1 MNHEY and CDR2 SVGAGI come from the germline V gene. CDR3 length: 16 residues. With V trimmed by 4 bases and J by 4 bases, 11 bases remained unmatched. The CDR3, as DNA: TGTGCCAGCAGTTCCTCCCCGGGACAGGGTCTGTACGAGCAGTACTTC. It yields the protein CASSSSPGQGLYEQYF.

The chain joins TRBV11-2 to TRBJ1-4; 7 nucleotides match TRBD1. The CDR3 is 16 residues long. CDR1 and CDR2 from the germline V gene are SGHAT and FQNNGV. V dropped 2 bases and J dropped 0; count of bases not matched to a gene: 3. CDR3 sequence (DNA): TGTGCCAGCAGCTTACACGGGACAGCAACTAATGAAAAACTGTTTTTT. Translation: CASSLHGTATNEKLFF.

This clone was found once. The chain employs TRBV14 and TRBJ1-6; a possible D gene is TRBD1 (5 bases). V was pared by 6 bases and J by 10 bases, with 13 bases between. CDR3 size: 13 residues. Per germline, CDR1 SGHDN and CDR2 FVKESK. The CDR3 is CASSLGEGSPLHF. The CDR3, as DNA: TGTGCCAGCAGTCTAGGGGAGGGATCACCCCTCCACTTT.

V and J are TRBV7-9 and TRBJ2-5; maybe TRBD2 (6 bases). Trimming left V 5 bases short and J 5 bases short, with 15 bases between. Germline V gene data show CDR1 as SEHNR and CDR2 as FQNEAQ (reference sequence). The CDR3 length is 14 residues. CDR3 bases: TGTGCCAGCAGCGTACCGGGACTTCCGGAGACCCAGTACTTC. This codes for CASSVPGLPETQYF.

The chain has TRBV27 and TRBJ2-7; a weak D match, TRBD2 (6 bases). Looked up from germline, CDR1 is MNHEY and CDR2 is SMNVEV (reference sequence). The CDR3 loop spans 17 amino acids. Between the trimmed V and J ends, which lost 4 bases and 2 bases, there was a span of 21 bases. The CDR3 nucleotides are TGTGCCAGCAGTTCCCCGCGGACTACCCACGGACCCTACGAGCAGTACTTC. Its protein product is CASSSPRTTHGPYEQYF.

CDR3 region: CASSLVGGRVSVGKETQYF. CDR3 nucleotides: TGTGCCAGCAGCTTAGTGGGCGGGAGAGTGTCAGTGGGAAAAGAGACCCAGTACTTC. J is TRBJ2-5 and V is TRBV7-6; 7 bases match TRBD2. Losses at the gene ends were 1 base for V and 3 bases for J; bases not matched to a gene: 17. CDR1 and CDR2 (germline): SGHVS, FNYEAQ. CDR3 size: 19 residues.

This sequence joins TRBV29-1 and TRBJ2-3; 13 positions match TRBD2. With 6 bases clipped from V and 2 bases from J, the junction kept 11 bases outside the gene matches. Germline V CDR1 and CDR2: SQVTM, ANQGSEA. This CDR3 has 17 amino acids. The CDR3 nucleotides are TGCAGCGTACTAGGGACTAGCGGGAAGACCATCACAGATACGCAGTATTTT. It yields the protein CSVLGTSGKTITDTQYF.

The rearrangement joins TRBV18 to TRBJ1-4; 8 positions agree with TRBD1. The CDR3 has 13 amino acids. V trimming: 3 bases; J trimming: 6 bases; junction bases outside the gene matches: 0. The germline gives CDR1 KGHSH, CDR2 LQKENI. The CDR3 protein is CASSPTGDEKLFF. The CDR3 DNA follows: TGTGCCAGCTCACCGACAGGGGATGAAAAACTGTTTTTT.

This rearrangement joins TRBV19 to TRBJ2-6; possibly TRBD2 for D (7 bases). V shed 1 base and J shed 0 bases, with 13 bases lying between them. Germline V gives CDR1 LNHDA, CDR2 SQIVND (reference sequence). This CDR3 has 18 amino acids. CDR3 in DNA: TGTGCCAGTAGTATAGTTCGGGGGGCAGGCTCTGGGGCCAACGTCCTGACTTTC. This sequence encodes CASSIVRGAGSGANVLTF.

This rearrangement joins TRBV5-1 to TRBJ2-2; possible D gene TRBD1, 6 bases. CDR3 length: 15 residues. The V gene lost 2 bases and the J gene lost 5 bases, with 13 bases spanning the gap. Germline lookup yields CDR1 SGHRS and CDR2 YFSETQ. This CDR3 is CASSLGTGQTGELFF. Here the CDR3 DNA reads TGCGCCAGCAGCTTAGGTACAGGACAGACCGGGGAGCTGTTTTTT.

The chain recombines TRBV19 with TRBJ2-7; D is possibly TRBD1 (6 bases). Germline lookup yields CDR1 LNHDA and CDR2 SQIVND (reference sequence). V was clipped by 4 bases and J by 9 bases, with 13 bases between them. The CDR3 has 12 amino acids. The CDR3 sequence: CASSTQGKVQYF. The DNA of the CDR3 is TGTGCCAGTAGTACACAGGGTAAGGTGCAGTACTTC.

This clone appeared once. J is TRBJ1-5 and V is TRBV19, with 11 bases that match TRBD1. CDR3 length: 16 amino acids. The J segment lost 5 bases and the V segment lost 2 bases, leaving 5 bases of the junction unmatched. Germline lookup yields CDR1 LNHDA and CDR2 SQIVND (reference sequence). The chain's CDR3 is CASSIRDRGYYQPQHF. The CDR3 DNA is TGTGCCAGTAGTATAAGGGACAGGGGGTACTATCAGCCCCAGCATTTT.

The rearrangement links TRBV28 to TRBJ2-1, with 7 bases identical to TRBD1. The ends lost 6 bases at V and 4 bases at J; junction bases unmatched: 9. The CDR3 is 15 residues long. Germline V gives CDR1 MDHEN, CDR2 SYDVKM. CDR3 protein: CASRTGIIGYNEQFF. The CDR3, as DNA: TGTGCCAGCAGGACAGGGATAATCGGGTACAATGAGCAGTTCTTC.

This sequence joins TRBV13 and TRBJ1-1; TRBD1 aligns across 9 bases. This CDR3 comprises 16 residues. Germline V gene lookup returns CDR1 PRHDT and CDR2 FYEKMQ (reference sequence). V dropped 4 bases and J dropped 0; count of bases not matched to a gene: 6. The CDR3 reads CASSSGQGTMNTEAFF. The DNA for the CDR3 is TGTGCCAGCAGCTCCGGACAGGGGACCATGAACACTGAAGCTTTCTTT.

V is TRBV2 and J is TRBJ2-5; 10 nucleotides agree with TRBD1. Germline V lookup: CDR1 SNHLY, CDR2 FYNNEI. With V trimmed by 7 bases and J by 5 bases, 10 bases remained unmatched. The CDR3 loop spans 15 amino acids. CDR3 DNA sequence: TGTGCCAGCACTATGGACAGGGGGGTAGGGGAGACCCAGTACTTC. Its translation is CASTMDRGVGETQYF.

The chain recombines TRBV6-5 with TRBJ2-5; 7 bases map to TRBD2. V gave up 6 bases and J gave up 5 bases; unmatched junction bases: 6. Germline values: CDR1 MNHEY, CDR2 SVGAGI. The CDR3 covers 13 residues. DNA of the CDR3: TGTGCCAGCAGGAAGGGAGGGGAGGAGACCCAGTACTTC. This codes for CASRKGGEETQYF.

The chain carries TRBV7-8 and TRBJ2-5, with 7 nucleotides matching TRBD2. The junction had 3 bases not matched to a gene; V was cut back by 4 bases and J by 1 base. The CDR3 length is 14 residues. Germline loops: CDR1 SGHVS, CDR2 FQNEAQ. The CDR3 is CASSWGGGQETQYF. CDR3 nucleotides: TGTGCCAGCAGCTGGGGGGGTGGCCAAGAGACCCAGTACTTC.

The chain is built from TRBV29-1 and TRBJ1-1, with D unresolved. This CDR3 has 16 amino acids. Deletions cut 2 bases from V and 2 bases from J, with 18 bases between. Germline V lookup: CDR1 SQVTM, CDR2 ANQGSEA. CDR3 nucleotide sequence: TGCAGCGTTGAAACACCATCCCGACCAGGAAACACTGAAGCTTTCTTT. Amino acid sequence: CSVETPSRPGNTEAFF. Drawing the rest from reference TRBV29-1 and TRBJ1-1, the complete variable domain is SAVISQKPSRDICQRGTSLTIQCQVDSQVTMMFWYRQQPGQSLTLIATANQGSEATYESGFVIDKFPISRPNLTFSTLTVSNMSPEDSSIYLCSVETPSRPGNTEAFFGQGTRLTVV.

The rearrangement links TRBV5-5 to TRBJ2-1; 8 bases are a match to TRBD2. In germline, CDR1 is SGHKS, CDR2 YYEKEE (reference sequence). The CDR3 sequence is 18 residues long. The ends lost 0 bases at V and 4 bases at J; junction bases unmatched: 12. The CDR3 coding sequence is TGTGCCAGCAGCTTGGGGGGCGGGAGGAGGGGAAAATACAATGAGCAGTTCTTC. Protein product: CASSLGGGRRGKYNEQFF.

The chain is built from TRBV4-2 and TRBJ2-1, with D maybe TRBD2 (6 bases). There are 15 residues in the CDR3. Deletions cut 1 base from V and 6 bases from J, with 13 bases between. CDR1 and CDR2 (germline): LGHNA, YNFKEQ. The CDR3 sequence is CASSQGLVDGNEQFF. CDR3 bases: TGTGCCAGCAGCCAAGGACTAGTCGACGGCAATGAGCAGTTCTTC.

The rearrangement links TRBV30 to TRBJ2-5; the match to TRBD1 covers 8 bases. V was pared by 3 bases and J by 2 bases, with 11 bases of the junction left unmatched. Germline V gives CDR1 GTSNPN, CDR2 SVGIG (reference sequence). The CDR3 extends over 16 amino acids. The CDR3 DNA reads as TGTGCCTGGAGCCAACCGGGGACAGGCGGACAAGAGACCCAGTACTTC. It codes for CAWSQPGTGGQETQYF.